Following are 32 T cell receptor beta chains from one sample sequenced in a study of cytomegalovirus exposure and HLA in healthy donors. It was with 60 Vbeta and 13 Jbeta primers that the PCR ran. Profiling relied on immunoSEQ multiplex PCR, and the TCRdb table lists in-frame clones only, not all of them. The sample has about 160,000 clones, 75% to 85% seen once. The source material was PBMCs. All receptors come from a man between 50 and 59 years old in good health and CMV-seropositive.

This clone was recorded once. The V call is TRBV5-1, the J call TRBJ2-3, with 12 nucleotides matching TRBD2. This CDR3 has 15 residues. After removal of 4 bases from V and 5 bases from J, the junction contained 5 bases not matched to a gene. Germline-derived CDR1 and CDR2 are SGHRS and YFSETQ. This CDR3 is CASSNGLAGLDTQYF. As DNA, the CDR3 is TGCGCCAGCAGCAACGGACTAGCGGGGTTAGATACGCAGTATTTT.

Written as DNA, the CDR3 is TGTGCCAGCATCGGCGGCGGAATAGCGGGTCAGCCCCAGCATTTT. This encodes CASIGGGIAGQPQHF. V usage is TRBV6-1 and J usage is TRBJ1-5; D is ambiguous. The CDR3 is made up of 15 amino acids. Per germline, CDR1 MNHNS and CDR2 SASEGT. V was shortened by 7 bases and J by 6 bases, with 19 bases between the two germline ends.

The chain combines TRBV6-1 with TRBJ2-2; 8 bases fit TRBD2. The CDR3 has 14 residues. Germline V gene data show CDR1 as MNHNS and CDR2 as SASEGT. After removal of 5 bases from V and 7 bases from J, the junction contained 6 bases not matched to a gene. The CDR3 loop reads CASSPGLVGGELFF. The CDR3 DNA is TGTGCCAGCAGTCCGGGACTAGTGGGCGGGGAGCTGTTTTTT.

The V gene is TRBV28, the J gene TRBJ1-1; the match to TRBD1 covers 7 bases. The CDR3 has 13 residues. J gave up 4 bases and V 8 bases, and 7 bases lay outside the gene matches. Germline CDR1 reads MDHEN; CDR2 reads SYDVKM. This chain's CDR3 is CASLSGGSTEAFF. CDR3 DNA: TGTGCCAGCTTATCAGGGGGAAGCACTGAAGCTTTCTTT.

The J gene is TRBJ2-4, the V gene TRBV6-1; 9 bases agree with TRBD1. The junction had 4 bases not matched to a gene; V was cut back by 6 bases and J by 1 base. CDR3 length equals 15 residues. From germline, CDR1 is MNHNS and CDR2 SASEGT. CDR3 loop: CASSPDRGAKNIQYF. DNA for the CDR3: TGTGCCAGCAGCCCAGACAGGGGGGCCAAAAACATTCAGTACTTC.

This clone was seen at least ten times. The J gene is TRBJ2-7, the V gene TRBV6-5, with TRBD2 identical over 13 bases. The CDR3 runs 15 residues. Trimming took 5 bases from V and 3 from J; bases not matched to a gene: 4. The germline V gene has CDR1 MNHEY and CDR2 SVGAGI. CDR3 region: CASSNGLAGVYEQYF. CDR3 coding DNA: TGTGCCAGCAGTAACGGACTAGCGGGAGTCTACGAGCAGTACTTC.

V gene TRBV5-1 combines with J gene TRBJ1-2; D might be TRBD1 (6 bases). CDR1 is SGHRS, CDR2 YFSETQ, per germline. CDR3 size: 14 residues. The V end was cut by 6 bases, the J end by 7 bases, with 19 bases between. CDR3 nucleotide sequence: TGCGCCAGCACGAAGGACAGTTTCGCCGGTGGCTACACCTTC. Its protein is CASTKDSFAGGYTF. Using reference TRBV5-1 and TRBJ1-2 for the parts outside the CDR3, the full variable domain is KAGVTQTPRYLIKTRGQQVTLSCSPISGHRSVSWYQQTPGQGLQFLFEYFSETQRNKGNFPGRFSGRQFSNSRSEMNVSTLELGDSALYLCASTKDSFAGGYTFGSGTRLTVV.

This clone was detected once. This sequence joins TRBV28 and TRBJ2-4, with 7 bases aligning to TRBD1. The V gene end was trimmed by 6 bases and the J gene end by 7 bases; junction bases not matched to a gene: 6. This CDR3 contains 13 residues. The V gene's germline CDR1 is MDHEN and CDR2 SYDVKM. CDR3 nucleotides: TGTGCCAGCAGACTCGACAGGGAGAACATTCAGTACTTC. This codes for CASRLDRENIQYF.

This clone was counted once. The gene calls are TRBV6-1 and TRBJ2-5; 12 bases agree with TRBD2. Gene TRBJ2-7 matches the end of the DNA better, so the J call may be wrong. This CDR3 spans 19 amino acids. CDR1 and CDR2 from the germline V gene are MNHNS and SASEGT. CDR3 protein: CASSEYPGTSGLLVYEQYF. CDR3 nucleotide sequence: TGTGCCAGCAGTGAATACCCCGGGACTAGCGGGTTACTTGTCTACGAGCAGTACTTC.

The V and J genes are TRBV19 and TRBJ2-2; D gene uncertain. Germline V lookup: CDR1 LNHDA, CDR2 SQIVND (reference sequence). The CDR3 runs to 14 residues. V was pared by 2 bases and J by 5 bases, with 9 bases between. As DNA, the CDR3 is TGTGCCAGTAGTATACAAACTGAAACCGGGGAGCTGTTTTTT. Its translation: CASSIQTETGELFF.

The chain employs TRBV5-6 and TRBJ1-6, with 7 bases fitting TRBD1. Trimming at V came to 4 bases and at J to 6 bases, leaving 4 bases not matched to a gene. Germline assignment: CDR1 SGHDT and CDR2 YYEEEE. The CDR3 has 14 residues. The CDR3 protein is CASSNDRANSPLHF. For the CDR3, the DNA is TGTGCCAGCAGCAACGACAGGGCTAATTCACCCCTCCACTTT. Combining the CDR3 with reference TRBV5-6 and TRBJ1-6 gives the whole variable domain DAGVTQSPTHLIKTRGQQVTLRCSPKSGHDTVSWYQQALGQGPQFIFQYYEEEERQRGNFPDRFSGHQFPNYSSELNVNALLLGDSALYLCASSNDRANSPLHFGNGTRLTVT.

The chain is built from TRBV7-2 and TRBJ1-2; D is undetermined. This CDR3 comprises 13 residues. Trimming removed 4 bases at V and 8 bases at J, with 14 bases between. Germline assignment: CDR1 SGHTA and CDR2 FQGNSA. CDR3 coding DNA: TGTGCCAGCAGCTCGACGGAGCTCCGGGGCTACACCTTC. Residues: CASSSTELRGYTF. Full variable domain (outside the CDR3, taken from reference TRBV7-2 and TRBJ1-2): GAGVSQSPSNKVTEKGKDVELRCDPISGHTALYWYRQSLGQGLEFLIYFQGNSAPDKSGLPSDRFSAERTGGSVSTLTIQRTQQEDSAVYLCASSSTELRGYTFGSGTRLTVV.

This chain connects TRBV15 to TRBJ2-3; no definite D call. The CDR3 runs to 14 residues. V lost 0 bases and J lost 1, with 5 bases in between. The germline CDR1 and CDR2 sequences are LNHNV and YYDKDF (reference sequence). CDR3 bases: TGTGCCACCAGCAGAGATCCGGGCACAGATACGCAGTATTTT. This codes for CATSRDPGTDTQYF.

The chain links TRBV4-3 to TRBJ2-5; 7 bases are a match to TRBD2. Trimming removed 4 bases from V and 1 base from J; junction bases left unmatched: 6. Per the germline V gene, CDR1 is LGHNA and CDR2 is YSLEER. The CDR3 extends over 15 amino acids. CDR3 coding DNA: TGCGCCAGCAGCCCTGGGAGGGGCTTCCAAGAGACCCAGTACTTC. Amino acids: CASSPGRGFQETQYF.

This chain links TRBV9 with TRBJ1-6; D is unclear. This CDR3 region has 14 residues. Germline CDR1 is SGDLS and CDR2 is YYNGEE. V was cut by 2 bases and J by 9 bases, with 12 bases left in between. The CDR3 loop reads CASSVLLPSSPLHF. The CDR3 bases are TGTGCCAGCAGCGTTCTTCTACCGAGTTCACCCCTCCACTTT.

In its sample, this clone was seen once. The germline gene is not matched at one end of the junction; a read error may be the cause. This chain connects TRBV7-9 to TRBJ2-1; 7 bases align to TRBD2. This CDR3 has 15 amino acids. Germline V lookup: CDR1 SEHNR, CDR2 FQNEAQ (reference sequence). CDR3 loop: CSSSLVLAVLDEQFF. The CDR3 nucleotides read TGTTCCAGCAGCTTAGTGCTAGCGGTCTTGGATGAGCAGTTCTTC.

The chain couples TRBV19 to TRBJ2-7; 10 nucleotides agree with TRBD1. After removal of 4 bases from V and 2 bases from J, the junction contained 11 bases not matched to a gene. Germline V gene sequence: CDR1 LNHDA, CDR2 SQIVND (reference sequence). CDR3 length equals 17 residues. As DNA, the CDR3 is TGTGCCAGTAGTACGAAACACCGGGACAGGGGCCCCTACGAGCAGTACTTC. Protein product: CASSTKHRDRGPYEQYF.

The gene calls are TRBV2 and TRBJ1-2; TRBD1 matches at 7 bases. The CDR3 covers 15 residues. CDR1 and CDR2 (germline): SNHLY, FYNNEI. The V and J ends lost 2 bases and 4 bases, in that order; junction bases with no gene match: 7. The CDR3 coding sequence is TGTGCCAGCAGTGAACGGCAGGGGGTAATCTATGGCTACACCTTC. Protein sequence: CASSERQGVIYGYTF.

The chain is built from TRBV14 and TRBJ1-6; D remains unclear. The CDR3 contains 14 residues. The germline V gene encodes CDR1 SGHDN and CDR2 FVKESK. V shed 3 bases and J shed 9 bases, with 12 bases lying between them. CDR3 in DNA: TGTGCCAGCAGCCAGTTAGCCCGTGGTTCACCCCTCCACTTT. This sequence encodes CASSQLARGSPLHF.

DNA for the CDR3: TGTGCCAGTAGTTTATCGACAGGGGGGGGGACCCAGTACTTC. Residues: CASSLSTGGGTQYF. The V and J genes are TRBV19 and TRBJ2-5; 9 bases map to TRBD1. The CDR3 sequence is 14 residues long. Germline V gene sequence: CDR1 LNHDA, CDR2 SQIVND (reference sequence). J gave up 7 bases and V 5 bases, and 8 bases lay outside the gene matches.

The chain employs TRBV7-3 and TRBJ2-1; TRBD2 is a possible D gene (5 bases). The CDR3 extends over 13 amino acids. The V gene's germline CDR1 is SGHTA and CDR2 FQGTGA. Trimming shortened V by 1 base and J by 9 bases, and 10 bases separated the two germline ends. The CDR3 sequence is CASSLSGLGEQFF. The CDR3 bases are TGTGCCAGCAGCTTAAGCGGGCTGGGTGAGCAGTTCTTC.

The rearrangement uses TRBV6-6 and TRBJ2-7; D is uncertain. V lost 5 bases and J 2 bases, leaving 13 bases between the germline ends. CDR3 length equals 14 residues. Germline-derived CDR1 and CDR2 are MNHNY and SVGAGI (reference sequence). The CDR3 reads CASSQQVFTYEQYF. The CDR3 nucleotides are TGTGCCAGCAGTCAGCAGGTCTTTACCTACGAGCAGTACTTC.

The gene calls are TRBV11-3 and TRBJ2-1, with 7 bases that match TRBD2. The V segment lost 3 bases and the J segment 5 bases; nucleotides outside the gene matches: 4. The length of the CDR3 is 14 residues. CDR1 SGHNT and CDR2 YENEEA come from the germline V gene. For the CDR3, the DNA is TGTGCCAGCAGCTTGCGGGGGTACGACAATGAGCAGTTCTTC. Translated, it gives CASSLRGYDNEQFF.

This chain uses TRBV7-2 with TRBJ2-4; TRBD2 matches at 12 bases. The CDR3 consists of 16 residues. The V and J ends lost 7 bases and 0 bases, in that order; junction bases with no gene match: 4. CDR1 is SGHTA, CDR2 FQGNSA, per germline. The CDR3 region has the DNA TGTGCCAGCACCACTAGCGGGGGGATAGCCAAAAACATTCAGTACTTC. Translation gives CASTTSGGIAKNIQYF.

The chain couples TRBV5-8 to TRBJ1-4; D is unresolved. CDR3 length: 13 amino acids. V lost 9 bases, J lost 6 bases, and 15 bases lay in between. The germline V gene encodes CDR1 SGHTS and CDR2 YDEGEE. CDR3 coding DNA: TGTGCCACCTCCTCGGTCTACGATGAAAAACTGTTTTTT. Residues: CATSSVYDEKLFF.

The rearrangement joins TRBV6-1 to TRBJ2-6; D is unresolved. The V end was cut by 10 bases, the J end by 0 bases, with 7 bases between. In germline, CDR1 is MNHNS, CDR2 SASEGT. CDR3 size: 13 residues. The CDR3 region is CATESSGANVLTF. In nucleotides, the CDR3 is TGTGCCACCGAGAGCTCTGGGGCCAACGTCCTGACTTTC.

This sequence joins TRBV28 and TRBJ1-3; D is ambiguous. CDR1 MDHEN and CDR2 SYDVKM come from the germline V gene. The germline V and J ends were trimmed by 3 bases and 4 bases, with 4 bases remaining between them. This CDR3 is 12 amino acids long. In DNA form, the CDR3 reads TGTGCCAGCAGTTTTAGCGGAAACACCATATATTTT. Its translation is CASSFSGNTIYF. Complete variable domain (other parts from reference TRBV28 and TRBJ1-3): DVKVTQSSRYLVKRTGEKVFLECVQDMDHENMFWYRQDPGLGLRLIYFSYDVKMKEKGDIPEGYSVSREKKERFSLILESASTNQTSMYLCASSFSGNTIYFGEGSWLTVV.

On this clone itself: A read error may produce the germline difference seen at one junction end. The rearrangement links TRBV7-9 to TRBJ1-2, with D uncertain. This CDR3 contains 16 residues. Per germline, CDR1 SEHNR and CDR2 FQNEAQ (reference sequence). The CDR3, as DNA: TGTTCCAGCAGCTTGGGGTGGGCCCCGGGGAACGCTGGCTACACCTTC. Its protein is CSSSLGWAPGNAGYTF.

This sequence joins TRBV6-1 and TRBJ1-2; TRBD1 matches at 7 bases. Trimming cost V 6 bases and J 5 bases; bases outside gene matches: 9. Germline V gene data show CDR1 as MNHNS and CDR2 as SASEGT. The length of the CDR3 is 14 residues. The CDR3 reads CASRAGQSGYGYTF. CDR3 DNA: TGTGCCAGCAGGGCGGGACAGAGTGGATATGGCTACACCTTC.

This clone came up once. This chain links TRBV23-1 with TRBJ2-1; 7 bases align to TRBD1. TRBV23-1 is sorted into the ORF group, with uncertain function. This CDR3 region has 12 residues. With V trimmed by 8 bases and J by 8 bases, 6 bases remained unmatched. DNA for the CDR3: TGCGCCAGCGGGCAGGGGGACCATGAGCAGTTCTTC. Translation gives CASGQGDHEQFF.

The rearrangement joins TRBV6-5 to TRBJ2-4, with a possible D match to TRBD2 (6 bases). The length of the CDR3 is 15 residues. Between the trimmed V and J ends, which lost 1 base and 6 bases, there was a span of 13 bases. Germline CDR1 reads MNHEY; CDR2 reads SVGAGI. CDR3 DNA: TGTGCCAGCAGTTACTTTGGGGGAGGAGGAAACATTCAGTACTTC. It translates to CASSYFGGGGNIQYF.

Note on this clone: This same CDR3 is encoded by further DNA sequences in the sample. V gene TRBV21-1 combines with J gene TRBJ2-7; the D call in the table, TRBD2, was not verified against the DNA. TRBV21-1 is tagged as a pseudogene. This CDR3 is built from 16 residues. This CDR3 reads CASSLTPLAQRREQYF. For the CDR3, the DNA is TGTGCCAGCAGTCTCACACCACTAGCTCAACGGAGGGAGCAGTACTTC.